What follows describes a single TCR beta chain. Its cognate antigen is unknown. The sample belongs to a study of T cells in Graves' hyperthyroidism and ophthalmopathy. V was pared by 3 bases and J by 1 base, with 4 bases of the junction left unmatched. The CDR3 totals 15 residues. CDR1 is MNHEY, CDR2 SMNVEV, per germline (reference sequence). Study-level findings and limits: Blood also carried most thyroid clonotypes expanded above 0.001.

RNA transcripts provided the source from which TCR beta CDR3 regions were amplified. The HTBI primer set was used in a first-round RT-PCR of the TCR CDR3. One entry per CDR3 protein results from TCRdb running MiXCR on the multiplex PCR reads. Of 600,000 to 850,000 distinct CDR3 sequences detected, 15% to 20% appear once; the ten largest clones hold 15% to 20%. Diagnoses were made from clinical symptoms, serum measures (thyroxine and TRAb), thyroid ultrasound and orbital computed tomography. V and J are TRBV27 and TRBJ2-5, with 8 bases lining up with TRBD2. The material sequenced was blood. The sequence came from a woman in her forties or fifties with Graves' hyperthyroidism that later progressed to Graves' ophthalmopathy. The CDR3 here is CASSFAGTSQETQYF. The CDR3 DNA reads as TGTGCCAGCAGTTTCGCGGGGACTAGCCAAGAGACCCAGTACTTC.